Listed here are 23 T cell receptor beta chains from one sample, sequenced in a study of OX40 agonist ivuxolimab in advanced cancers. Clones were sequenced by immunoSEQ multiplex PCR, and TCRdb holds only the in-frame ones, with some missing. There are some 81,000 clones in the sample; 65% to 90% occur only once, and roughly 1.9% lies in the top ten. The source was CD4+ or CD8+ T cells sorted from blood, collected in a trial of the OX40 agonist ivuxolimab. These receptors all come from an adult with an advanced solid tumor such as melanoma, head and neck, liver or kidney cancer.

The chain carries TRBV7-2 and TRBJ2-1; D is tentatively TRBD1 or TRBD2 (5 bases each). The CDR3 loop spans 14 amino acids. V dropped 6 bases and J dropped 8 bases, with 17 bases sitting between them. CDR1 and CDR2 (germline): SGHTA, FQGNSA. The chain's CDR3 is CASSGAPLRDEQFF. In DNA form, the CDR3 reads TGTGCCAGCAGTGGGGCCCCCTTGAGGGATGAGCAGTTCTTC.

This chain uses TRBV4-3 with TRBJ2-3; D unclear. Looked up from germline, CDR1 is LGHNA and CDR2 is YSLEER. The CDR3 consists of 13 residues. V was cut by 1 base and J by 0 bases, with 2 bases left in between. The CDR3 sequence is CASSQVSTDTQYF. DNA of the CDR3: TGCGCCAGCAGCCAAGTGAGCACAGATACGCAGTATTTT.

CDR3 loop: CASSIDTEVVLEAFF. The DNA of the CDR3 is TGTGCCAGTAGTATAGACACCGAGGTTGTGTTAGAAGCTTTCTTT. The chain recombines TRBV19 with TRBJ1-1; D is unclear. Trimming cost V 0 bases and J 8 bases, with 16 bases left between them. CDR1 is LNHDA, CDR2 SQIVND, per germline (reference sequence). CDR3 length: 15 residues.

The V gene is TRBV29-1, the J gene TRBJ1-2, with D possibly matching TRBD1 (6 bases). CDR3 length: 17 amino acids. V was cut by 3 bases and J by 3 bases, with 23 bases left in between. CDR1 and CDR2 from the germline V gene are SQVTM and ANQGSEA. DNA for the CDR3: TGCAGCGTTGATGAGTTGGGGGCCCTCTTGTCTCACTATGGCTACACCTTC. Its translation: CSVDELGALLSHYGYTF.

Written as DNA, the CDR3 is TGTCCCGACGAGCCGGGGGGGGGCTACACCTTC. It codes for CPDEPGGGYTF. This chain uses TRBV28 with TRBJ1-2; D possibly corresponds to TRBD1 (5 bases). The germline gives CDR1 MDHEN, CDR2 SYDVKM. This CDR3 contains 11 residues.

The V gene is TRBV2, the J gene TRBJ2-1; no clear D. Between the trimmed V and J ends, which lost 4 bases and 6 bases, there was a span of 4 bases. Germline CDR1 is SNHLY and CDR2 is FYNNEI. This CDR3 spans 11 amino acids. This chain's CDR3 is CASSVVNEQFF. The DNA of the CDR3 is TGTGCCAGCAGTGTAGTCAATGAGCAGTTCTTC.

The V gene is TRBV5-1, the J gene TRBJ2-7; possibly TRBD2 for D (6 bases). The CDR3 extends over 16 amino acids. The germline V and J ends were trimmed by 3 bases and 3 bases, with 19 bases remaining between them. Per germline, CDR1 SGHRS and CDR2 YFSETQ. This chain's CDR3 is CASSSGPRTTYYEQYF. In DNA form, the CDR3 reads TGCGCCAGCAGCTCTGGGCCGCGGACTACTTACTACGAGCAGTACTTC.

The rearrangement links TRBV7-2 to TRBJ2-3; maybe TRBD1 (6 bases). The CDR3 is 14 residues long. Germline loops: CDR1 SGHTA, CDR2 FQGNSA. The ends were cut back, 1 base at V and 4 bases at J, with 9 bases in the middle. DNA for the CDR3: TGTGCCAGCAGCTTAGGCCAGGGGTCAGATACGCAGTATTTT. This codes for CASSLGQGSDTQYF.

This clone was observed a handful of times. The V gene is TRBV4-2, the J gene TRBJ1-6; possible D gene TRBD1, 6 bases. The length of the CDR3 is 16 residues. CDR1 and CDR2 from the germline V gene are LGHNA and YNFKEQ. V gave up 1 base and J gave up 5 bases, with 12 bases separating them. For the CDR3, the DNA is TGTGCCAGCAGCCAAGTCGGGGGGCCGGATAATTCACCCCTCCACTTT. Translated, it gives CASSQVGGPDNSPLHF.

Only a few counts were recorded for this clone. The CDR3 sequence is CASSLTITGKSGHTF. The CDR3 DNA is TGTGCCAGCAGCCTCACCATCACAGGGAAGTCGGGTCACACCTTC. The chain is built from TRBV5-6 and TRBJ1-2, with D maybe TRBD1 (6 bases). The CDR3 consists of 15 residues. Germline CDR1 SGHDT, CDR2 YYEEEE. V shed 4 bases and J shed 12 bases, with 25 bases lying between them.

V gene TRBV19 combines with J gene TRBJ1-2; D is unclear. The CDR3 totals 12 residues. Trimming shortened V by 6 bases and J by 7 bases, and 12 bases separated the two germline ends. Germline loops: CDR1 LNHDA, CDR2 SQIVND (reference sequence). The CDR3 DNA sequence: TGTGCCAGTAGCAGTCCTCCGGTTGGCTACACCTTC. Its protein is CASSSPPVGYTF.

This CDR3 is CATSRDLEGAYEQYF. The CDR3 nucleotides read TGTGCCACCAGCAGAGATCTAGAGGGGGCATACGAGCAGTACTTC. The chain joins TRBV15 to TRBJ2-7; 7 nucleotides match TRBD1. The V gene end was trimmed by 0 bases and the J gene end by 4 bases; junction bases not matched to a gene: 6. CDR1 LNHNV and CDR2 YYDKDF come from the germline V gene (reference sequence). The CDR3 is 15 amino acids.

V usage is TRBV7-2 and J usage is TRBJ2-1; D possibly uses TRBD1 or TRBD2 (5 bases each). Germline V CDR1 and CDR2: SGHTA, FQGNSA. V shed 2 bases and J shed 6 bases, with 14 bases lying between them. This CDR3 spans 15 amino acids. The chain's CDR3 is CASSLSGPRGNEQFF. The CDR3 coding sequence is TGTGCCAGCAGCTTATCTGGCCCGAGGGGCAATGAGCAGTTCTTC.

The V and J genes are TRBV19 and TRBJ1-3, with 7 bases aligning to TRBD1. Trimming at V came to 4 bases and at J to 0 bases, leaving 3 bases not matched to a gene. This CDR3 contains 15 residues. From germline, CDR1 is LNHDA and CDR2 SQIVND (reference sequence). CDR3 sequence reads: CASSNQGDSGNTIYF. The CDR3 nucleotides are TGTGCCAGTAGTAACCAGGGGGACTCTGGAAACACCATATATTTT.

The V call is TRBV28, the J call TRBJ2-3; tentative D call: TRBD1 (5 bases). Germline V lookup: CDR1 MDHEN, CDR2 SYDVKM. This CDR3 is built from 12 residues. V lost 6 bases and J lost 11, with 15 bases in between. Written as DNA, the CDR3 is TGTGCCAGCAGGGGTCCAGGGAAGGGGCAGTATTTT. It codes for CASRGPGKGQYF.

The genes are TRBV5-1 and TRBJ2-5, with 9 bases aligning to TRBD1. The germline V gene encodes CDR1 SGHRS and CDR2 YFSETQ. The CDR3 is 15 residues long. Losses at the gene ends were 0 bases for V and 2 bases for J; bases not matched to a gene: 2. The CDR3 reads CASSLAGTGQETQYF. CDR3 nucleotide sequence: TGCGCCAGCAGCTTGGCAGGGACAGGGCAAGAGACCCAGTACTTC.

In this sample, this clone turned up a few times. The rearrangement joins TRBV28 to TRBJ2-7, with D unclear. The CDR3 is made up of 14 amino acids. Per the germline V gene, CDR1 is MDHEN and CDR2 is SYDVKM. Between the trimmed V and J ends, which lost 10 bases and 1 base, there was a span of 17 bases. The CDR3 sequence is CATETNLGSYEQYF. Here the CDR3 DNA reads TGTGCCACCGAAACTAATCTGGGATCCTACGAGCAGTACTTC.

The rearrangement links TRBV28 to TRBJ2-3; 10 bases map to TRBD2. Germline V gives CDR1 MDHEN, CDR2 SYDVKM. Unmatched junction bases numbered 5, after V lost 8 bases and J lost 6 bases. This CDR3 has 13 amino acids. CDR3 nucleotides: TGTGCCAGCGGGACTAGCGTAGGGGATACGCAGTATTTT. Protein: CASGTSVGDTQYF.

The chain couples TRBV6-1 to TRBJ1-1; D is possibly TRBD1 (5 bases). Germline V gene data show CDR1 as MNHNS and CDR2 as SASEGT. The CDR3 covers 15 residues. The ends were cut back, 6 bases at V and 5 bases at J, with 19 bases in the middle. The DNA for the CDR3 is TGTGCCAGCAGGGCAGGGATGGATAAAAGAACTGAAGCTTTCTTT. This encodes CASRAGMDKRTEAFF.

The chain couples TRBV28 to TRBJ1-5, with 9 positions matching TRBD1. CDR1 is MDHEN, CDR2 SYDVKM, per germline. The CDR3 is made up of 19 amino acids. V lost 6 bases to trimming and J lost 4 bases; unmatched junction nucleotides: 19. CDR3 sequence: CASSKVQMSGTGINQPQHF. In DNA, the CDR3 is TGTGCCAGCAGCAAAGTACAAATGTCCGGGACAGGGATAAATCAGCCCCAGCATTTT.

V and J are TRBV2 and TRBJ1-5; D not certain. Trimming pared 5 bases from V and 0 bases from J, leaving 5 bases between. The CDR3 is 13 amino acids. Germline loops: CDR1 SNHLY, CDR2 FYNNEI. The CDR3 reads CASSKNSNQPQHF. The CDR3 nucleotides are TGTGCCAGCAGTAAGAATAGCAATCAGCCCCAGCATTTT.

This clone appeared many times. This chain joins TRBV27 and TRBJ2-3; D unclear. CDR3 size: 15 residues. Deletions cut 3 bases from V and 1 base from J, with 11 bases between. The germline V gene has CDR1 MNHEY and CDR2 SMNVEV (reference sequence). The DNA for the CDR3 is TGTGCCAGCAGTTTCCTAGGGCAGGGCACAGATACGCAGTATTTT. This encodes CASSFLGQGTDTQYF.

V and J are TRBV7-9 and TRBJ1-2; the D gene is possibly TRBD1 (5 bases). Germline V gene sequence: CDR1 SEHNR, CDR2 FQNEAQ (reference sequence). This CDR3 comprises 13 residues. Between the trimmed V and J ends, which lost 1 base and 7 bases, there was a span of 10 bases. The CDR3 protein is CASSLERTLGYTF. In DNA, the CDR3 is TGTGCCAGCAGCTTAGAGAGGACACTTGGCTACACCTTC.